The rows below give T cell receptor beta chains drawn from one sample of a study of immune cell composition in non-small cell lung cancer. Repertoires were generated with immunoSEQ multiplex PCR, while TCRdb's copy carries only in-frame clones and drops some. The data contain over 9,500 clones, around 65% of them singletons. Material for sequencing was lung tumor tissue. These receptors all stem from a human donor with non-small cell lung cancer. Each CDR3 is given with its conserved first and last residue. A D gene is named only where the DNA matches it firmly. Rows may omit the clone size; those that give it use once, few, many or a size class.

abundance	d_gene	v_gene	j_gene	CDR3nt	CDR3aa
.	.	TRBV10-3	TRBJ2-6	TGTGCCATCAGTGAGTCGTGGGTTCACACAGCAGCCTCTGGGGCCAACGTCCTGACTTTC	CAISESWVHTAASGANVLTF
.	TRBD1	TRBV7-3	TRBJ2-1	TGTGCCAGCAGCTTAAATTATGGGGACAGACAGTTCTTC	CASSLNYGDRQFF
.	.	TRBV28	TRBJ2-5	TGTGCCAGCAGTTTCTCCGAAGAGACCCAGTACTTC	CASSFSEETQYF
.	.	TRBV1	TRBJ2-2	TGCACCAGCAGCCAAGGGAGGACTAGAGAGGGCCGGGGAGCTGTTTTT	CTSSQGRTREGRGAVF
once	TRBD2	TRBV4-2	TRBJ2-1	TGTGCCAGCAGCCAAGATCTCGGGGAGGGGTACAATGAGCAGTTCTTC	CASSQDLGEGYNEQFF
.	.	TRBV11-3	TRBJ2-6	TGTGCCAGCAGCCCTGAACGTCGACAAAGTCGGGCCAACGTCCTGACTTTC	CASSPERRQSRANVLTF
.	.	TRBV28	TRBJ2-3	TGTGCCAGCAGTTTTCCCAGGACAGGCACAGATACGCAGTATTTT	CASSFPRTGTDTQYF
once	TRBD2	TRBV27	TRBJ2-2	TGTGCCAGCAGTTTCCGCGGGAGGGCCGACACCGGGGAGCTGTTTTTT	CASSFRGRADTGELFF
.	.	TRBV4-3	TRBJ2-7	TGCGCCAGCAGCCAAGATTGGGGCAGGGGTTTGGAGCAGTACTTC	CASSQDWGRGLEQYF
.	.	TRBV4-3	TRBJ2-7	TGCGCCAGCAGCCTAACGACGGAGAGCTCCTACGAGCAGTACTTC	CASSLTTESSYEQYF
once	.	TRBV29-1	TRBJ2-5	TGCAGCGTTGTATCGGGTCAAGAGACCCAGTACTTC	CSVVSGQETQYF
few	TRBD1	TRBV5-1	TRBJ2-2	TGCGCCAGCAGCCGGTCTCAGGGGGCTGGAACCGGGGAGCTGTTTTTT	CASSRSQGAGTGELFF
few	.	TRBV2	TRBJ2-3	TGTGCCAGCGGGAGAGACACAGATACGCAGTATTTT	CASGRDTDTQYF
.	.	TRBV6-5	TRBJ2-7	TGTGCCAGCAGCCGGACAGCCTACGAGCAGTACTTC	CASSRTAYEQYF
few	TRBD1	TRBV9	TRBJ1-2	TGTGCCAGCAGCGTGGGACAGGGGATTGGGTATGGCTACACCTTC	CASSVGQGIGYGYTF
.	TRBD2	TRBV9	TRBJ2-3	TGTGCCAGCAGCGTAGGCTCGGGAGCGGGAGGGTCTCTGAGCACAGATACGCAGTATTTT	CASSVGSGAGGSLSTDTQYF
.	.	TRBV10-3	TRBJ1-4	TGTGCCTCAGGGCGGGGGGCAGGCGAAAAACTGTTTTTT	CASGRGAGEKLFF
.	.	TRBV20-1	TRBJ2-5	TGCAGTGCTCTAAGGGGAGAGACCCAGTACTTC	CSALRGETQYF
.	.	TRBV6-1	TRBJ2-7	TGTGCCAGCACCCCAGGGGAATTCACCTACGAGCAGTACTTC	CASTPGEFTYEQYF
.	.	TRBV5-1	TRBJ1-1	TGCGCCAGCAGCGCACTACAGGGAAGGAACACTGAAGCTTTCTTT	CASSALQGRNTEAFF
few	.	TRBV11-3	TRBJ2-7	TGTGCCAGCAGCTTACACGGGAGTGAAGAGCAGTACTTC	CASSLHGSEEQYF
.	.	TRBV7-3	TRBJ2-1	TGTGCCAGCAGTTTCACTGAGTTGAATGAGCAGTTCTTC	CASSFTELNEQFF
.	.	TRBV28	TRBJ1-2	TGTGCCACCGCCAGCGGGGCTCATAACTATGGCTACACCTTC	CATASGAHNYGYTF
few	TRBD2	TRBV13	TRBJ2-7	TGTGCCAGCAGCTTACGAACTAGCGGGAACTACGAGCAGTACTTC	CASSLRTSGNYEQYF
few	TRBD1	TRBV6-1	TRBJ2-7	TGTGCCAGCACTGTTACAGGGGCCTATTCCTACGAGCAGTACTTC	CASTVTGAYSYEQYF
.	.	TRBV5-4	TRBJ1-1	TGTGCCAGCAGCCCGCAACAGGGAAAGACTGAAGCTTTCTTT	CASSPQQGKTEAFF
few	.	TRBV4-2	TRBJ1-4	TGTGCCAGCAGCCCCAAACCAAGGCAAGGAGGCGAAAAACTGTTTTTT	CASSPKPRQGGEKLFF
.	.	TRBV2	TRBJ1-5	TGTGCCAGCAGTGAAACCCAGGCTAACGTGCGGCCCCAGCATTTT	CASSETQANVRPQHF
.	.	TRBV5-4	TRBJ2-2	TGTGCCAGCAGCTTGGGTGCGAGTACCGGGGAGCTGTTTTTT	CASSLGASTGELFF
.	TRBD1	TRBV5-1	TRBJ1-1	TGCGCCAGCAGCTCGACAGGGATTGAAGCTTTCTTT	CASSSTGIEAFF
.	TRBD2	TRBV5-1	TRBJ2-2	TGCGCCAGCAGCTTGGGTAACAGCGGGAGCACCGGGGAGCTGTTTTTT	CASSLGNSGSTGELFF
.	.	TRBV9	TRBJ1-2	TGTGCCAGCAGCGTAGACGGGGGGCCTGGTGGCTACACCTTC	CASSVDGGPGGYTF
.	TRBD1	TRBV5-1	TRBJ2-5	TGCGCCAGCAGCCCGGGGACAGGAGGGTCGGTAGAGACCCAGTACTTC	CASSPGTGGSVETQYF
.	.	TRBV5-4	TRBJ2-7	TGTGCCAGCAGCCTGCCCCCCGAGGGCGAGCAGTACTTC	CASSLPPEGEQYF
.	TRBD1	TRBV7-2	TRBJ2-3	TGTGCCAGCAGCTTAGACCCGACAGGGGCGCGTACGCAGTATTTT	CASSLDPTGARTQYF
.	TRBD2	TRBV29-1	TRBJ2-2	TGCAGCGTTGAAGAAGCGGGAGTGGGTGGCGGGGAGCTGTTTTTT	CSVEEAGVGGGELFF
few	.	TRBV2	TRBJ1-5	TGTGCCAGCAGTCCTGGACAGAACAATCAGCCCCAGCATTTT	CASSPGQNNQPQHF
few	.	TRBV7-9	TRBJ1-2	TGTGCCAGCAGCCTTGGAGGGGCGCGGGGCTATGGCTACACCTTC	CASSLGGARGYGYTF
.	TRBD2	TRBV7-2	TRBJ2-7	TGTGCCAGCAGCTTAGCGACTAGCGGTACCTACGAGCAGTACTTC	CASSLATSGTYEQYF
.	TRBD1	TRBV5-1	TRBJ1-3	TGCGCCAGCAGCCGACAGGGAGGAACTGGAAACACCATATATTTT	CASSRQGGTGNTIYF
.	.	TRBV9	TRBJ2-5	TGTGCCAGCAGCGTGTCCGTCGGCGGGGAGACCCAGTACTTC	CASSVSVGGETQYF
.	.	TRBV10-3	TRBJ2-3	TGTGCCATCACCGACGGACAGTCAGATACGCAGTATTTT	CAITDGQSDTQYF
.	.	TRBV5-1	TRBJ1-2	TGCGCCAGCAGCCAGGACACTGGCTATGGCTACACCTTC	CASSQDTGYGYTF
.	TRBD2	TRBV28	TRBJ2-7	TGTGCCAGCAGTTTATCCCTGGGACTAGACATGACCTACGAGCAGTACTTC	CASSLSLGLDMTYEQYF
.	.	TRBV7-2	TRBJ2-3	TGTGCCAGCAGTCTGGGACTTTCAGATACGCAGTATTTT	CASSLGLSDTQYF